This TCR beta chain was identified during a study of post-analysis software for immune sequencing data. Study context: Several disease courses (relapsing-remitting, secondary progressive and progressive-relapsing) of multiple sclerosis were included.

Whole-study findings and limits: There were five or six TRBV segments more frequent in patients than controls, and TRBV5-6, TRBV5-1 and TRBV20-1 were among them. When the samples were clustered directly with F measure, those that had been prepared in the same batch showed strong co-clustering. The normalized Chao1 diversity of multiple sclerosis patients was significantly lower than that of controls.

Note on this clonotype: Its antigen is still unknown.

Germline assignment: CDR1 SQVTM and CDR2 ANQGSEA. Unmatched junction bases numbered 8, after V lost 4 bases and J lost 5 bases. The CDR3 runs to 14 residues. Unique molecular identifiers tagged the TCR beta cDNA libraries. TCRdb processed the PCR reads anew with MiXCR; each CDR3 protein has one entry. This table has some 700,000 distinct CDR3 sequences, over 45% appearing once. The chain carries TRBV29-1 and TRBJ2-3, with 8 bases aligning to TRBD1. The material sequenced was blood. The receptor was isolated from a girl aged 2-10 years with multiple sclerosis. CDR3 amino acids: CSVVKTGGQDTQYF. The CDR3 DNA is TGCAGCGTTGTGAAAACAGGGGGGCAAGATACGCAGTATTTT.